What follows describes a single T cell receptor (beta chain). This sample was included in a study of shared clonotypes between healthy human individuals. Across the whole study: Donors, aged 18 to 49, were a couple of women and three men. Each donor's CD4 naive and CD4 memory cells filled three plates apiece, CD8 naive two, and CD8 memory one.

Authors' methods: ImmunoSEQ output lacked quality scores and full-length reads, limiting matched filtering. TCRdb keeps only in-frame clones here, not all; method: immunoSEQ multiplex PCR. For V, J and clone size, that table is used; D and trimming come from the DNA. This repertoire shows 650,000 to 800,000 clones, 92% found once; its top ten account for more than 20%. With 3 bases removed from V and 5 bases from J, the gap between germline ends came to 11 bases. This CDR3 region has 14 residues. Germline V CDR1 and CDR2: SGDLS, YYNGEE. In the naive CD8 group, cells lacked CD45RO and were positively selected for CCR7, so terminally differentiated effector memory CD45RA+ cells were left out.

Sequenced input: naive CD8+ T cells sorted from blood. The receptor comes from a man aged 30 to 39 in good health. This chain connects TRBV9 to TRBJ2-2, with D unclear. The CDR3 bases are TGTGCCAGCAGCGATCCCTTCGGGACCGGGGAGCTGTTTTTT. Residues: CASSDPFGTGELFF. The full variable domain, its missing parts supplied by reference TRBV9 and TRBJ2-2, is DSGVTQTPKHLITATGQRVTLRCSPRSGDLSVYWYQQSLDQGLQFLIQYYNGEERAKGNILERFSAQQFPDLHSELNLSSLELGDSALYFCASSDPFGTGELFFGEGSRLTVL.